The clone carrying this T cell receptor (beta chain) was recorded a few times. Its antigen remains unknown. The data were obtained in a study of CD8 T cells in ankylosing spondylitis. Points from the study as a whole: Disease-linked clones bore a CD8+ phenotype and were relatively rare in peripheral blood. There was a TCR beta motif, made of several highly homologous variants, that appeared characteristic of ankylosing spondylitis blood. Previously reported in reactive arthritis synovial fluid and blood were some of the motif variants. Significantly higher representation of disease-linked clones was reported for matched ankylosing spondylitis synovial fluid.

TCRdb passed the 5' RACE reads through MiXCR, listing each CDR3 protein once. This table holds under 950,000 distinct CDR3 sequences, 15% to 20% found once. With V trimmed by 5 bases and J by 6 bases, 11 bases remained unmatched. This CDR3 contains 16 residues. Germline-derived CDR1 and CDR2 are MNHNS and SASEGT. The chain uses TRBV6-1 and TRBJ1-5; 9 nucleotides match TRBD1. The source of this sequence is a male donor with ankylosing spondylitis. Source material: blood, either unsorted or a sorted T cell fraction (not recorded which). For the CDR3, the DNA is TGTGCCAGCAGTCCCCGGGACAGGGTCGGGGGTCAGCCCCAGCATTTT. This gives the protein CASSPRDRVGGQPQHF.